This entry describes one TCR beta chain. Researchers sorted participants into cohorts using their self-reported clinical history. Two negative PCRs, clearance, or symptom resolution were required of recovered Cohort 3 donors. How the authors handled the data: Reference gene primer amplification yielded estimated nucleated cell counts. The repertoire was sequenced with immunoSEQ multiplex PCR; TCRdb's copy has only in-frame clones and lacks some. That table furnishes V, J and clone size, whereas the DNA furnished D and trimming. The sample shows 150,000 to 200,000 clones, around 85% of them seen only once. These data come from a study of blood T cell repertoires in COVID-19. About the study: Researchers got acute and convalescent COVID-19 samples from the United States, Italy and Spain.

V was cut by 7 bases and J by 0 bases, with 13 bases left in between. Looked up from germline, CDR1 is SGHRS and CDR2 is YFSETQ. The CDR3 contains 14 residues. Sequenced input: PBMCs or T cells enriched from blood (not recorded which). The chain recombines TRBV5-1 with TRBJ1-1; TRBD1 is a possible D gene (5 bases). The TCR originated in a man in his forties who had recovered from COVID-19. The CDR3 region has the DNA TGCGCCAGCCGAACGGACACGATGAACACTGAAGCTTTCTTT. Translation: CASRTDTMNTEAFF.